The source of this T cell receptor beta chain is a study of shared clonotypes between healthy human individuals. Across the study: The plates for each donor numbered three CD4 naive, three CD4 memory, two CD8 naive and one CD8 memory. Points from the study as a whole: Non-shared clonotypes were found to have lower generation probabilities than the clonotypes that were shared by all four of the sorted-subset donors. Across subsets, estimated richness was generally greater for naive than for memory populations.

Positive CCR7 selection of CD45RO-negative cells yielded the naive CD8 cells, and terminally differentiated effector memory CD45RA+ cells were excluded. All participating donors were Caucasian adults from Nashville, Tennessee. Per the germline V gene, CDR1 is SGHRS and CDR2 is YFSETQ. The V and J ends lost 1 base and 2 bases respectively, with 10 bases between them. This CDR3 contains 16 residues. To note about this clone: Its target is not known.

Clones were sequenced by immunoSEQ multiplex PCR, and TCRdb holds only the in-frame ones, with some missing. The table includes about 2.2 million clones, about 93% detected once. The V and J genes are TRBV5-1 and TRBJ2-6; D gene uncertain. The clonotype originates from a man aged 18-30 years in good health. Some clones in this sample may be carry-over from other donors' samples. Sequenced sample: naive CD8+ T cells from PBMCs. CDR3 coding DNA: TGCGCCAGCAGCTTGCCCAGAACAACTGGGGCCAACGTCCTGACTTTC. It yields the protein CASSLPRTTGANVLTF.